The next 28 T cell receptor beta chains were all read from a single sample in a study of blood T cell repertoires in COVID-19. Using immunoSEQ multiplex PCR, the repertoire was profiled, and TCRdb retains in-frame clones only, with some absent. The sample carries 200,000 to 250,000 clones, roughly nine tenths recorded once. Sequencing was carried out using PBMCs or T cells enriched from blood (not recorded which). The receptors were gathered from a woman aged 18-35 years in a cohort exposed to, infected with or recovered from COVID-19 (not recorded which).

The CDR3 loop is CASSTRDFYSGANVLTF. The CDR3 DNA sequence: TGTGCCAGCAGCACCCGGGACTTTTACTCTGGGGCCAACGTCCTGACTTTC. This chain links TRBV7-8 with TRBJ2-6, with D possibly being TRBD2 (6 bases). This CDR3 comprises 17 residues. Between the trimmed V and J ends, which lost 5 bases and 0 bases, there was a span of 14 bases. Germline V gene sequence: CDR1 SGHVS, CDR2 FQNEAQ.

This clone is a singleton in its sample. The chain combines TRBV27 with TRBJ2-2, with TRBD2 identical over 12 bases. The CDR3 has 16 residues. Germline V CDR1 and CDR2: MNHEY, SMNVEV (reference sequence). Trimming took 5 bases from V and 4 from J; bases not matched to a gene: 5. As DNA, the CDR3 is TGTGCCAGCAGTCCACTAGCGGGGGGCGGCACCGGGGAGCTGTTTTTT. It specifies CASSPLAGGGTGELFF.

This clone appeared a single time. The DNA of the CDR3 is TGTGCCAGCAGCCCGGGACTAGCGGGAGAAGATACGCAGTATTTT. It translates to CASSPGLAGEDTQYF. V gene TRBV7-2 combines with J gene TRBJ2-3, with 14 bases identical to TRBD2. CDR1 is SGHTA and CDR2 is FQGNSA in the germline V gene. Unmatched junction bases numbered 3, after V lost 5 bases and J lost 5 bases. This CDR3 comprises 15 residues.

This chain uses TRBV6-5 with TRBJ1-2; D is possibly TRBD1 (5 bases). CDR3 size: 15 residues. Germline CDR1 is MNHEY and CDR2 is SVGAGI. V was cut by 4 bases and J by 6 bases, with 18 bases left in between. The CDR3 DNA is TGTGCCAGCAGTTTTCAAGACAGCCCCTCGGATGGCTACACCTTC. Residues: CASSFQDSPSDGYTF.

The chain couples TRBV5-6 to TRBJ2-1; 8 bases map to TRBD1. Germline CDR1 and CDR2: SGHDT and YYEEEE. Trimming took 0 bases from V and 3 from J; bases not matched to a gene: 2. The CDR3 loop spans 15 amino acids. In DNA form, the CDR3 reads TGTGCCAGCAGCTTGGGACAGGGGTTCTACAATGAGCAGTTCTTC. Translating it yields CASSLGQGFYNEQFF.

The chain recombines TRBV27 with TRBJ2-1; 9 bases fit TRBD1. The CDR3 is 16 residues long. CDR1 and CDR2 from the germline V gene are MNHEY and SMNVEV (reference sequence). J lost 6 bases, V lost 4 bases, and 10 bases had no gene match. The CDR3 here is CASSYGGTGLFNEQFF. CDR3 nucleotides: TGTGCCAGCAGTTACGGAGGGACAGGGTTGTTCAATGAGCAGTTCTTC.

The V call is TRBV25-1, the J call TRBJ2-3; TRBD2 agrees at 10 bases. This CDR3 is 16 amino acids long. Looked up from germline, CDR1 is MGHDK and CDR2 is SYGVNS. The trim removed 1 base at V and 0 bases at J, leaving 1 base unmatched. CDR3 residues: CASSEWTSGSTDTQYF. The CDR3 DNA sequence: TGTGCCAGCAGTGAATGGACTAGCGGTAGCACAGATACGCAGTATTTT.

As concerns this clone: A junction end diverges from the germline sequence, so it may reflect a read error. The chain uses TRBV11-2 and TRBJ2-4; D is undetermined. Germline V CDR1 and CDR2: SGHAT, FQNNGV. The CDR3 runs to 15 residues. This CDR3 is CASSLDRLHRDIQYF. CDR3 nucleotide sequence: TGTGCCAGCAGCCTAGATCGACTCCATCGGGACATTCAGTACTTC.

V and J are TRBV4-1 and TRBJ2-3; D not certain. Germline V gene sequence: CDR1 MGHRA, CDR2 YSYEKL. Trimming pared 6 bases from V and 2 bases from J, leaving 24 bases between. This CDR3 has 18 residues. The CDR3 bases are TGCGCCAGCAGAGCCTCGGCGGCAGCGCATTTTCTCACAGATACGCAGTATTTT. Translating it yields CASRASAAAHFLTDTQYF.

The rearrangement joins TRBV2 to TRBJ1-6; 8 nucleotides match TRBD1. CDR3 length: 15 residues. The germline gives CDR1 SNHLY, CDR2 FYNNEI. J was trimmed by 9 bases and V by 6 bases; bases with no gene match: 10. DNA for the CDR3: TGTGCCAGCAGCGGGACAGGCTCGTCCGCTTCACCCCTCCACTTT. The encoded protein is CASSGTGSSASPLHF.

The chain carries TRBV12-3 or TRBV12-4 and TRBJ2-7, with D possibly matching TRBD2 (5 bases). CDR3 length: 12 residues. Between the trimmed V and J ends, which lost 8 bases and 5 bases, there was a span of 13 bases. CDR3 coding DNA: TGTGCCAGCCACGGGGTGTTCGACGAGCAGTACTTC. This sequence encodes CASHGVFDEQYF.

For the CDR3, the DNA is TGTGCCAGTAGTAGGTCGGTGTTACAGGGAAATTCACCCCTCCACTTT. It is translated as CASSRSVLQGNSPLHF. The chain combines TRBV19 with TRBJ1-6; a possible D gene is TRBD1 (6 bases). V lost 4 bases, J lost 7 bases, and 17 bases lay in between. Germline CDR1 is LNHDA and CDR2 is SQIVND (reference sequence). CDR3 size: 16 residues.

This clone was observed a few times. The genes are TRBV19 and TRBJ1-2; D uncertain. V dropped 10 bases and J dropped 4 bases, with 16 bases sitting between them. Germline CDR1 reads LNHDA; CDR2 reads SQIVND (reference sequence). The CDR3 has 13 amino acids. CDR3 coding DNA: TGTGCCACCACGACCAGAGGCCGCTATGGCTACACCTTC. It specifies CATTTRGRYGYTF.

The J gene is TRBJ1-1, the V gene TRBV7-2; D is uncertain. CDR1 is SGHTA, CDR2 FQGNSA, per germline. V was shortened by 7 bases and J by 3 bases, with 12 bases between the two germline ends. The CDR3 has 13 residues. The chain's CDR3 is CASTPGGYTEAFF. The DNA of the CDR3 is TGTGCCAGCACCCCGGGCGGGTACACTGAAGCTTTCTTT.

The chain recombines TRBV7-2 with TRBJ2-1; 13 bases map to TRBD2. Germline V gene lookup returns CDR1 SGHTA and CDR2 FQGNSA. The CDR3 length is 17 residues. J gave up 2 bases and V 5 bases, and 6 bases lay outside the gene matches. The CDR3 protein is CASSSGLAGVTYNEQFF. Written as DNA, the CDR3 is TGTGCCAGCAGCAGCGGACTAGCGGGAGTAACCTACAATGAGCAGTTCTTC.

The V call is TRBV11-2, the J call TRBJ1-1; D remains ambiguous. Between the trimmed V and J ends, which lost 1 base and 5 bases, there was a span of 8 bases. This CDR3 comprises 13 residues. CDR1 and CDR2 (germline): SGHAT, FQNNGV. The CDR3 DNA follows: TGTGCCAGCAGCTTAGTCGGGAGGACTGAAGCTTTCTTT. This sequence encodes CASSLVGRTEAFF.

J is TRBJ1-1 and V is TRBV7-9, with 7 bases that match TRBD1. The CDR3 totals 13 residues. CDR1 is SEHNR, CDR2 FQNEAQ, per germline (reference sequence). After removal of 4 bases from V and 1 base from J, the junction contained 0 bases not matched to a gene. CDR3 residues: CASSWDRNTEAFF. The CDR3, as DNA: TGTGCCAGCAGCTGGGACAGGAACACTGAAGCTTTCTTT. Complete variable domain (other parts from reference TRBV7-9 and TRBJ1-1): DTGVSQNPRHKITKRGQNVTFRCDPISEHNRLYWYRQTLGQGPEFLTYFQNEAQLEKSRLLSDRFSAERPKGSFSTLEIQRTEQGDSAMYLCASSWDRNTEAFFGQGTRLTVV.

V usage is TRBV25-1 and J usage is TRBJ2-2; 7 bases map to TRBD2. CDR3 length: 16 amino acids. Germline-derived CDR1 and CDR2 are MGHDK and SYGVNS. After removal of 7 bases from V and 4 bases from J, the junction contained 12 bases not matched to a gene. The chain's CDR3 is CASTGTGRVSTGELFF. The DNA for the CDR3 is TGTGCCAGCACCGGGACGGGGAGGGTGAGCACCGGGGAGCTGTTTTTT.

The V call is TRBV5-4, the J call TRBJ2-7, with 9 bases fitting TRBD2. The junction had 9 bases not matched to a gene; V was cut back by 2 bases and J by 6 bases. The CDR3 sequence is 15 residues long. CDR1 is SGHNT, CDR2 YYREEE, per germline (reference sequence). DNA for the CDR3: TGTGCCAGCAGCTTCTTAGGCGGGGGGGGCGGCGAGCAGTACTTC. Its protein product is CASSFLGGGGGEQYF.

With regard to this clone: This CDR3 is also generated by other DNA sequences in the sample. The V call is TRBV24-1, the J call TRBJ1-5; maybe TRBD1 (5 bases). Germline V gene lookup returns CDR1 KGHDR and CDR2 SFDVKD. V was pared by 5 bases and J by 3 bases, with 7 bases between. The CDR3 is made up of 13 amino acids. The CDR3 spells CATSGQNNQPQHF. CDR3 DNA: TGTGCCACCAGTGGACAGAACAATCAGCCCCAGCATTTT.

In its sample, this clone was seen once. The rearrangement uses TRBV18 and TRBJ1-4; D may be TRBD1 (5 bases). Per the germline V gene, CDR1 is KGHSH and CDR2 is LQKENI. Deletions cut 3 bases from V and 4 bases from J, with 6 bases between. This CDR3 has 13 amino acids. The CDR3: CASSPGGNEKLFF. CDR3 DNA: TGTGCCAGCTCACCGGGGGGTAATGAAAAACTGTTTTTT.

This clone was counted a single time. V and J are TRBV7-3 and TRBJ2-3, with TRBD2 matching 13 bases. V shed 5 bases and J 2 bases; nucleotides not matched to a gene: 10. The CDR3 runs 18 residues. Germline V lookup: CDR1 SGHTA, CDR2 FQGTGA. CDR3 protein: CASSPGTSGDFPTDTQYF. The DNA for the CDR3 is TGTGCCAGCAGCCCTGGGACTAGCGGGGACTTCCCCACAGATACGCAGTATTTT.

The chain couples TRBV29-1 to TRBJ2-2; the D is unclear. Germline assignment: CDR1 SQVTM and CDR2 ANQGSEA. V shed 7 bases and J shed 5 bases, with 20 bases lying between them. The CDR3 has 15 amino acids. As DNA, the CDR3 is TGCAGCGGGCGAGAGGAGTTTGGAGAAACCGGGGAGCTGTTTTTT. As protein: CSGREEFGETGELFF.

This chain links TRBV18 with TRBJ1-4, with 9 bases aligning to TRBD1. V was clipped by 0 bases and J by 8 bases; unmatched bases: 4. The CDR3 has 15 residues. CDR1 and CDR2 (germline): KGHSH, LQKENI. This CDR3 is CASSPPGQGWEKLFF. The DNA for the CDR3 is TGTGCCAGCTCACCACCGGGACAGGGTTGGGAAAAACTGTTTTTT.

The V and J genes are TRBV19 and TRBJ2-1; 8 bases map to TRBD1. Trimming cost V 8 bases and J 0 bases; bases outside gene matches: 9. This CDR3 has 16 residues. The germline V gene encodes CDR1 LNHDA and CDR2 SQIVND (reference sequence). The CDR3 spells CASSLTGTGSYNEQFF. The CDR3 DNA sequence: TGTGCCAGTTCCCTTACCGGGACAGGCTCCTACAATGAGCAGTTCTTC.

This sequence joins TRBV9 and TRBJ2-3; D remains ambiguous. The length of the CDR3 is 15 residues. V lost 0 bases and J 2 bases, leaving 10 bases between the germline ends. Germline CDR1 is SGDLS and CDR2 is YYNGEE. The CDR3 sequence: CASSVDVLATDTQYF. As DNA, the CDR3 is TGTGCCAGCAGCGTAGATGTTCTGGCCACAGATACGCAGTATTTT.

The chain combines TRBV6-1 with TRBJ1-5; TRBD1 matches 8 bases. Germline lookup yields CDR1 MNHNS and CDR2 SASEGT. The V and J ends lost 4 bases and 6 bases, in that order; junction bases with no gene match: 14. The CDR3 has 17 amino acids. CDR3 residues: CASSAGTGLLFAQPQHF. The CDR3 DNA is TGTGCCAGCAGTGCCGGGACAGGCCTTCTTTTCGCTCAGCCCCAGCATTTT.

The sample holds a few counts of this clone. CDR3 protein: CASSQGGLTYEQYF. CDR3 coding DNA: TGTGCCAGCAGCCAAGGGGGGCTTACCTACGAGCAGTACTTC. The genes are TRBV4-2 and TRBJ2-7; tentatively, D is TRBD1 (6 bases). The CDR3 is 14 residues long. Looked up from germline, CDR1 is LGHNA and CDR2 is YNFKEQ. Trimming took off 1 base at V and 2 bases at J, with 9 bases between the two ends.